The 32 T cell receptor beta chains below all came from one sample that was sequenced in a study of T cell responses to AZD1222 COVID-19 vaccine. Using immunoSEQ multiplex PCR, the repertoire was profiled, and TCRdb retains in-frame clones only, with some absent. Of roughly 150,000 clones listed, around nine tenths are singletons. The input for sequencing was peripheral blood, taken 28 days after the second AZD1222 dose. The receptor set was obtained from an adult who received the AZD1222 COVID-19 vaccine.

The chain has TRBV6-1 and TRBJ1-5; no reliable D call. The CDR3 loop spans 17 amino acids. Between the trimmed V and J ends, which lost 4 bases and 4 bases, there was a span of 20 bases. Germline CDR1 is MNHNS and CDR2 is SASEGT. Here the CDR3 DNA reads TGTGCCAGCAGTGGTTCATATCCCAACAGCCCAAATCAGCCCCAGCATTTT. It specifies CASSGSYPNSPNQPQHF.

V and J are TRBV5-1 and TRBJ2-3; D gene ambiguous. V lost 4 bases and J 10 bases, leaving 16 bases between the germline ends. Germline CDR1 reads SGHRS; CDR2 reads YFSETQ. This CDR3 region has 13 residues. This CDR3 is CASSEPAGQAQYF. Written as DNA, the CDR3 is TGCGCCAGCAGCGAGCCGGCCGGGCAGGCGCAGTATTTT.

The chain couples TRBV6-1 to TRBJ2-2; possibly TRBD1 for D (7 bases). Germline V gene data show CDR1 as MNHNS and CDR2 as SASEGT. This CDR3 is built from 17 residues. V lost 2 bases and J 1 base, leaving 14 bases between the germline ends. The CDR3 loop reads CASSELARTGNTGELFF. For the CDR3, the DNA is TGTGCCAGCAGTGAACTAGCGAGGACAGGGAACACCGGGGAGCTGTTTTTT.

This clone was counted between two and nine times. CDR3 nucleotides: TGTGCCAGCAGTGAAGAGGGCTTCAATCAGCCCCAGCATTTT. This gives the protein CASSEEGFNQPQHF. The V call is TRBV25-1, the J call TRBJ1-5, with D unresolved. The V end lost 2 bases, the J end lost 3 bases, and 8 bases lay between the germline ends. Germline CDR1 reads MGHDK; CDR2 reads SYGVNS. CDR3 size: 14 residues.

The chain couples TRBV4-3 to TRBJ2-7; D possibly corresponds to TRBD2 (7 bases). V lost 3 bases, J lost 1 base, and 16 bases lay in between. The CDR3 length is 16 residues. Per the germline V gene, CDR1 is LGHNA and CDR2 is YSLEER. This CDR3 reads CASSHGLGGGSYEQYF. CDR3 DNA: TGCGCCAGCAGCCACGGCTTAGGGGGGGGGTCCTACGAGCAGTACTTC.

The chain is built from TRBV7-9 and TRBJ1-3; D unclear. Deletions cut 5 bases from V and 0 bases from J, with 5 bases between. Germline V gene lookup returns CDR1 SEHNR and CDR2 FQNEAQ (reference sequence). The CDR3 extends over 13 amino acids. The CDR3 is CASSTSSGNTIYF. CDR3 bases: TGTGCCAGCAGCACCAGCTCTGGAAACACCATATATTTT.

The chain's CDR3 is CASSLVPPTSGARGEQFF. CDR3 nucleotides: TGTGCCAGCAGCTTAGTTCCTCCGACTAGCGGGGCTAGAGGTGAGCAGTTCTTC. The chain employs TRBV11-2 and TRBJ2-1; 11 nucleotides agree with TRBD2. Germline lookup yields CDR1 SGHAT and CDR2 FQNNGV. This CDR3 region has 18 residues. The V segment lost 1 base and the J segment 9 bases; nucleotides outside the gene matches: 14.

The V call is TRBV5-4, the J call TRBJ1-1, with 7 bases that match TRBD1. Looked up from germline, CDR1 is SGHNT and CDR2 is YYREEE (reference sequence). This CDR3 has 13 amino acids. The J segment lost 6 bases and the V segment lost 4 bases, leaving 6 bases of the junction unmatched. The CDR3 here is CASSGGTAPEAFF. For the CDR3, the DNA is TGTGCCAGCAGCGGAGGGACAGCCCCTGAAGCTTTCTTT.

The chain carries TRBV7-9 and TRBJ1-2, with unresolved D. V gave up 1 base and J gave up 0 bases, with 15 bases separating them. This CDR3 region has 17 residues. Germline CDR1 is SEHNR and CDR2 is FQNEAQ (reference sequence). DNA for the CDR3: TGTGCCAGCAGCTTAGAACTGAACCTAGACCCTAACTATGGCTACACCTTC. The encoded protein is CASSLELNLDPNYGYTF. The full variable domain, rest sourced from reference TRBV7-9 and TRBJ1-2, is DTGVSQNPRHKITKRGQNVTFRCDPISEHNRLYWYRQTLGQGPEFLTYFQNEAQLEKSRLLSDRFSAERPKGSFSTLEIQRTEQGDSAMYLCASSLELNLDPNYGYTFGSGTRLTVV.

CDR3 residues: CASSGQGVLTTQHF. CDR3 bases: TGTGCCAGCAGTGGACAGGGGGTCTTGACGACCCAGCATTTT. The rearrangement joins TRBV2 to TRBJ1-5, with 9 bases lining up with TRBD1. Trimming took 4 bases from V and 11 from J; bases not matched to a gene: 9. This CDR3 comprises 14 residues. Germline V gene data show CDR1 as SNHLY and CDR2 as FYNNEI.

V gene TRBV7-8 combines with J gene TRBJ1-5, with D possibly matching TRBD1 (6 bases). V was clipped by 3 bases and J by 2 bases, with 8 bases between them. There are 14 residues in the CDR3. Germline lookup yields CDR1 SGHVS and CDR2 FQNEAQ. The CDR3 DNA follows: TGTGCCAGCAGCTTTGCAGGGGGCAATCAGCCCCAGCATTTT. It specifies CASSFAGGNQPQHF.

The rearrangement joins TRBV3-1 (or the pseudogene TRBV3-2) to TRBJ2-5; TRBD2 matches at 9 bases. Germline assignment: CDR1 LGHDT and CDR2 YNNKEL (reference sequence). CDR3 size: 15 residues. The CDR3 here is CASRRRGGYQETQYF. CDR3 DNA sequence: TGTGCTTCCCGGCGGCGGGGGGGATATCAAGAGACCCAGTACTTC.

This clone was found once. The chain combines TRBV12-3 or TRBV12-4 with TRBJ2-1, with TRBD1 matching over 8 bases. V lost 5 bases and J lost 4; bases outside the gene matches: 1. The CDR3 is made up of 13 amino acids. CDR3 loop: CASSGDRYNEQFF. The CDR3 nucleotides read TGTGCCAGCAGTGGGGACAGGTACAATGAGCAGTTCTTC.

The V call is TRBV7-8, the J call TRBJ1-1; D unresolved. Germline V gene data show CDR1 as SGHVS and CDR2 as FQNEAQ. CDR3 length equals 13 residues. V was trimmed by 4 bases and J by 1 base, leaving 7 bases between them. Here the CDR3 reads CASSSTPNTEAFF. The CDR3 DNA sequence: TGTGCCAGCAGCTCAACACCGAACACTGAAGCTTTCTTT. Variable domain in full (rest from reference TRBV7-8 and TRBJ1-1): GAGVSQSPRYKVAKRGQDVALRCDPISGHVSLFWYQQALGQGPEFLTYFQNEAQLDKSGLPSDRFFAERPEGSVSTLKIQRTQQEDSAVYLCASSSTPNTEAFFGQGTRLTVV.

CDR3 sequence reads: CASSQEGPPGTGELFF. Here the CDR3 DNA reads TGCGCCAGCAGCCAAGAAGGACCCCCGGGCACCGGGGAGCTGTTTTTT. J is TRBJ2-2 and V is TRBV4-1, with unresolved D. Germline CDR1 reads MGHRA; CDR2 reads YSYEKL. The CDR3 contains 16 residues. Trimming removed 0 bases from V and 4 bases from J, with 12 bases in between.

This clone appeared once. The chain carries TRBV12-5 and TRBJ2-2; D not resolved. The V gene lost 2 bases and the J gene lost 14 bases, with 9 bases spanning the gap. Germline CDR1 and CDR2: LGHNT and FRNRAP. The CDR3 covers 11 residues. The CDR3 DNA reads as TGTGCTAGTGGTTTGCTTGATGTCCTGTTTTTT. Amino acids: CASGLLDVLFF.

This chain connects TRBV5-6 to TRBJ2-1; a possible D gene is TRBD1 (5 bases). Germline CDR1 reads SGHDT; CDR2 reads YYEEEE. The V end lost 3 bases, the J end lost 7 bases, and 23 bases lay between the germline ends. CDR3 length: 17 residues. The CDR3 DNA reads TGTGCCAGCAGCTACCTTACCACAGGATTTTTAGGAAATGAGCAGTTCTTC. This sequence encodes CASSYLTTGFLGNEQFF.

The chain employs TRBV5-1 and TRBJ2-2, with D possibly being TRBD1 (6 bases). V lost 1 base and J lost 8, with 9 bases in between. Germline CDR1 reads SGHRS; CDR2 reads YFSETQ. CDR3 length equals 13 residues. CDR3 DNA sequence: TGCGCCAGCAGCTTGTGGGGGCAAGGGGAGCTGTTTTTT. As protein: CASSLWGQGELFF.

A note on this clone: Within the sample, other DNA sequences also encode this same CDR3. The chain carries TRBV10-3 and TRBJ2-5, with a possible D match to TRBD1 (7 bases). Germline CDR1 is ENHRY and CDR2 is SYGVKD. This CDR3 is 13 amino acids long. Trimming removed 8 bases from V and 1 base from J, with 11 bases in between. The CDR3 region has the DNA TGTGCCATCCGGGGGACAGCCCAAGAGACCCAGTACTTC. The encoded protein is CAIRGTAQETQYF.

The chain is built from TRBV6-5 and TRBJ2-7, with a possible D match to TRBD2 (6 bases). Trimming took 7 bases from V and 3 from J, leaving 10 bases between them. Germline assignment: CDR1 MNHEY and CDR2 SVGAGI. The CDR3 totals 12 residues. The CDR3 nucleotides are TGTGCCAGCACGGGGGAAGGCTACGAGCAGTACTTC. As protein: CASTGEGYEQYF.

In its sample, this clone was seen a few times. The chain joins TRBV3-1 (or the pseudogene TRBV3-2) to TRBJ2-7, with TRBD2 identical over 8 bases. Looked up from germline, CDR1 is LGHDT and CDR2 is YNNKEL (reference sequence). The CDR3 loop spans 15 amino acids. The junction had 12 bases not matched to a gene; V was cut back by 5 bases and J by 6 bases. CDR3 amino acids: CASSYSGGPSGEQYF. CDR3 bases: TGTGCCAGCAGCTATTCGGGGGGGCCCAGTGGCGAGCAGTACTTC.

The chain recombines TRBV7-9 with TRBJ2-7; D might be TRBD1 (6 bases). The CDR3 is made up of 14 amino acids. V dropped 0 bases and J dropped 0 bases, with 6 bases sitting between them. Germline V gives CDR1 SEHNR, CDR2 FQNEAQ (reference sequence). The CDR3 protein is CASSLAGGSYEQYF. CDR3 in DNA: TGTGCCAGCAGCTTAGCAGGGGGCTCCTACGAGCAGTACTTC.

The CDR3 DNA reads as TGTGCCAGTAGTTCCCTATCGGGACAGGGCACCTACGAGCAGTACTTC. Translation: CASSSLSGQGTYEQYF. This chain joins TRBV19 and TRBJ2-7; 9 bases agree with TRBD1. After removal of 5 bases from V and 2 bases from J, the junction contained 10 bases not matched to a gene. Per the germline V gene, CDR1 is LNHDA and CDR2 is SQIVND (reference sequence). The length of the CDR3 is 16 residues.

This clone appeared a few times. The genes are TRBV6-5 and TRBJ2-7; a weak D match, TRBD2 (6 bases). CDR1 is MNHEY and CDR2 is SVGAGI in the germline V gene. The length of the CDR3 is 14 residues. V dropped 7 bases and J dropped 5 bases, with 18 bases sitting between them. The CDR3 loop reads CASTRLVGRNEQYF. CDR3 bases: TGTGCCAGCACGCGGCTAGTGGGGAGGAACGAGCAGTACTTC.

J is TRBJ1-2 and V is TRBV12-3 or TRBV12-4, with no clear D. This CDR3 contains 11 residues. The V and J ends lost 8 bases and 0 bases respectively, with 4 bases between them. The CDR3 protein is CASLSNYGYTF. The DNA for the CDR3 is TGTGCCAGCCTCTCTAACTATGGCTACACCTTC.

The chain combines TRBV5-1 with TRBJ2-1, with TRBD1 matching 7 bases. CDR1 SGHRS and CDR2 YFSETQ come from the germline V gene. This CDR3 region has 15 residues. Unmatched junction bases numbered 11, after V lost 6 bases and J lost 5 bases. The CDR3 region has the DNA TGCGCCAGCACCCTAGTGGACAGGACCCACAATGAGCAGTTCTTC. This encodes CASTLVDRTHNEQFF.

V gene TRBV7-7 combines with J gene TRBJ1-3; 8 positions agree with TRBD1. This CDR3 is built from 15 residues. Per germline, CDR1 SSHAT and CDR2 FNYEAQ (reference sequence). V lost 5 bases and J lost 2; bases outside the gene matches: 5. CDR3 DNA: TGTGCCAGCAGCCGTGACAGGGGACCTGGAAACACCATATATTTT. It encodes CASSRDRGPGNTIYF.

The rearrangement uses TRBV10-2 and TRBJ1-1; no firm D call. CDR1 and CDR2 (germline): WSHSY, SAAADI. CDR3 length: 12 amino acids. Deletions cut 2 bases from V and 5 bases from J, with 6 bases between. The DNA for the CDR3 is TGCGCCAGCAGTGAGGCAAATACTGAAGCTTTCTTT. Protein product: CASSEANTEAFF.

In DNA form, the CDR3 reads TGTGCCAGCACACTCGGGACGGCTGCCGTCGACTATGGCTACACCTTC. Translating it yields CASTLGTAAVDYGYTF. The chain joins TRBV18 to TRBJ1-2; weak D call: TRBD1 (5 bases). This CDR3 comprises 16 residues. Germline V gene lookup returns CDR1 KGHSH and CDR2 LQKENI. V lost 8 bases, J lost 3 bases, and 22 bases lay in between.

In regard to this clone: Within the sample, other DNA sequences also encode this same CDR3. The gene calls are TRBV5-1 and TRBJ2-3; TRBD2 matches 13 bases. This CDR3 is 16 amino acids long. From germline, CDR1 is SGHRS and CDR2 YFSETQ. The ends lost 4 bases at V and 1 base at J; junction bases unmatched: 3. CDR3 DNA sequence: TGCGCCAGCAGCCTGGGGACTAGCGGGGGCACAGATACGCAGTATTTT. Translation: CASSLGTSGGTDTQYF.

The chain couples TRBV12-3 or TRBV12-4 to TRBJ2-1; 11 positions agree with TRBD2. The CDR3 is made up of 13 amino acids. Unmatched junction bases numbered 4, after V lost 6 bases and J lost 9 bases. CDR3 residues: CASSQGLAGEQFF. CDR3 coding DNA: TGTGCCAGCAGCCAAGGACTAGCGGGTGAGCAGTTCTTC.

This clone was found once. The gene calls are TRBV20-1 and TRBJ2-7; 10 bases agree with TRBD1. CDR1 is DFQATT, CDR2 SNEGSKA, per germline (reference sequence). The CDR3 covers 16 residues. V gave up 3 bases and J gave up 4 bases; unmatched junction bases: 12. CDR3 amino acids: CSASNPGTGAPYEQYF. The DNA of the CDR3 is TGCAGTGCTAGTAACCCCGGGACAGGGGCCCCATACGAGCAGTACTTC.